Detailed here is one T cell receptor (beta chain). Its antigen remains unidentified. This sample was included in a study of T-cell memory formation after mild COVID-19. Whole-study results and caveats: Most CD4+ clones that shrank were in CM and EM, while CD8+ ones turned up in EMRA. Second-wave clones reaching peak frequency on day 37 lacked confirmed SARS-CoV-2 specificity. Pre-infection memory harbored some responding clones, suggesting cross-reactive memory joined.

TCRdb re-derived calls from the 5' RACE reads in MiXCR, one entry per CDR3 protein. The repertoire has more than 300,000 distinct CDR3 sequences, 12% to 15% of them found once; the top ten carry about a fifth. This receptor was obtained from a man aged 18 to 29 who had mild COVID-19 (a few samples of this study predate the infection). Cell type and time point are not known. The sequenced sample consisted of PBMCs or a T cell subset sorted from them (not recorded which).

CDR3: CASSLVGRANEQFF. CDR3 nucleotide sequence: TGCGCCAGCAGCTTGGTTGGTAGGGCGAATGAGCAGTTCTTC. The V and J genes are TRBV5-1 and TRBJ2-1; D unresolved. Deletions cut 0 bases from V and 7 bases from J, with 11 bases between. The CDR3 runs to 14 residues. CDR1 SGHRS and CDR2 YFSETQ come from the germline V gene.